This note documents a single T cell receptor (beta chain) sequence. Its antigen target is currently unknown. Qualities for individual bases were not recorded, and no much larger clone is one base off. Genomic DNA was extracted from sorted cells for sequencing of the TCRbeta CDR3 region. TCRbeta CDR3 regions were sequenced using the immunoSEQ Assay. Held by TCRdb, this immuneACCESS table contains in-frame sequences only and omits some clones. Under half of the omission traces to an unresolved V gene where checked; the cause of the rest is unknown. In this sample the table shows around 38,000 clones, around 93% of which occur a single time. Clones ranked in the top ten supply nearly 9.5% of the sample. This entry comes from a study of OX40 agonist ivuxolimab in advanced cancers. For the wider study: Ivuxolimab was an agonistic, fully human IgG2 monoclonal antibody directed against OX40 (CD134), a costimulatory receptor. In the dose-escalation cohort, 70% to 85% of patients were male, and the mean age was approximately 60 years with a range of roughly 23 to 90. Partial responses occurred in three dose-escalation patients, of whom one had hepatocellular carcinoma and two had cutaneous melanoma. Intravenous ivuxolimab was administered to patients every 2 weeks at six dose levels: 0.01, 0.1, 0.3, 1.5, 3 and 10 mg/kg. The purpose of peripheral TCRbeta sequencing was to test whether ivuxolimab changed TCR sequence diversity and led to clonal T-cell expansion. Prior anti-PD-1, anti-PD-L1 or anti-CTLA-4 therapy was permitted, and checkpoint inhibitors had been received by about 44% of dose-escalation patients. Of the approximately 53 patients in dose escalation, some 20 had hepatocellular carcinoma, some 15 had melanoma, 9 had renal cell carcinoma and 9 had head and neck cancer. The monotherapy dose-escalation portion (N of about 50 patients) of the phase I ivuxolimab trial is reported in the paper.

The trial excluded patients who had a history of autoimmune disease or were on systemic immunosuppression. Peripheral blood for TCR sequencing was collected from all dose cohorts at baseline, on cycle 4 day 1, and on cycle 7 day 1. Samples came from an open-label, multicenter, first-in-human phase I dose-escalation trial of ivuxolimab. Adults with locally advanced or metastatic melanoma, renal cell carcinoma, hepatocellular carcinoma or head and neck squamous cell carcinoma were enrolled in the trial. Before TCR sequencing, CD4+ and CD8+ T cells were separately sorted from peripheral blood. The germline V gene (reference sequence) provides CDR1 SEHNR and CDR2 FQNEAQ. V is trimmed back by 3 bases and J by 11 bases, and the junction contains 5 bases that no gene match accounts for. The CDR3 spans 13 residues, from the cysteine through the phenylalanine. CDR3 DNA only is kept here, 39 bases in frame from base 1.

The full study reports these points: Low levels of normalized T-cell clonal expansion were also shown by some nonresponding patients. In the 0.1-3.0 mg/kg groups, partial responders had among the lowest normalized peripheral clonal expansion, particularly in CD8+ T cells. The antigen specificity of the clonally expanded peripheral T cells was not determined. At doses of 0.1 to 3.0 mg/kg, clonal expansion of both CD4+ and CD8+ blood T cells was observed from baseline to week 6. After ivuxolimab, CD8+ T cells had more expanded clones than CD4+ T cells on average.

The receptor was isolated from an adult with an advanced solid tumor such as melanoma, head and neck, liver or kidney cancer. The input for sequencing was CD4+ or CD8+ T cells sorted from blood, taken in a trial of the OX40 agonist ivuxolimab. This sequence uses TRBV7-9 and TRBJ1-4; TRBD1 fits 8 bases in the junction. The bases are TGTGCCAGCAGCTTCGGACAGGGAGGTAAACTGTTTTTT. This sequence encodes CASSFGQGGKLFF.